This is a list of T cell receptor beta chains from one sample in a study of regulatory T cells in long-lasting Graves disease. TCRdb redid the calling of the multiplex PCR reads with MiXCR, one entry per CDR3 protein. The sample comprises under 300,000 distinct CDR3 sequences, roughly 21% of which are singletons, and 14% rests with the top ten. The specimen comprised peripheral blood mononuclear cells (PBMCs), sampled at new diagnosis, from a patient treated with antithyroid drugs. Receptor source: a female donor with Graves disease. Each CDR3 is given with its conserved first and last residue. D genes are given only for firm matches. Clone size, where shown, is once, few, many, or a class for clones that have expanded.

j_call v_call cdr3_length clone_size d_call cdr3_aa cdr3_nt
TRBJ1-1 TRBV5-6 13 many - CASSKVRGTEAFF TGTGCCAGCAGCAAAGTCAGGGGCACTGAAGCTTTCTTT
TRBJ1-2 TRBV11-1 14 many - CASSTIVNNYGYTF TGTGCCAGCAGTACCATAGTAAATAACTATGGCTACACCTTC
TRBJ2-7 TRBV11-2 15 few - CASSRSTGPVYEQYF TGTGCCAGCAGCCGGAGTACAGGGCCGGTGTACGAGCAGTACTTC
TRBJ1-1 TRBV7-2 14 many - CASSLLSMNTEAFF TGTGCCAGCAGCTTACTGTCCATGAACACTGAAGCTTTCTTT
TRBJ1-2 TRBV29-1 13 few TRBD1 CSAIVTGGGGYTF TGCAGCGCTATAGTCACAGGGGGCGGTGGCTACACCTTC
TRBJ1-5 TRBV10-3 14 many - CATRGGQVDQPQHF TGTGCCACGCGGGGGGGACAAGTGGATCAGCCCCAGCATTTT
TRBJ2-7 TRBV11-2 15 many TRBD1 CASSLVGQGVNEQYF TGTGCCAGCAGCTTAGTGGGTCAGGGGGTCAACGAGCAGTACTTC
TRBJ2-5 TRBV6-1 14 many - CASSRVDAGETQYF TGTGCCAGCAGTCGCGTGGACGCTGGAGAGACCCAGTACTTC
TRBJ2-7 TRBV5-1 15 many - CASSLESPALYEQYF TGCGCCAGCAGCTTGGAATCTCCAGCCCTCTACGAGCAGTACTTC
TRBJ2-5 TRBV20-1 16 many TRBD2 CSAKLGRGGREETQYF TGCAGTGCGAAGCTTGGCCGTGGCGGGAGGGAAGAGACCCAGTACTTC
TRBJ2-1 TRBV20-1 14 many TRBD2 CSARGFSGDNEQFF TGCAGTGCTAGAGGTTTTAGCGGGGACAATGAGCAGTTCTTC
TRBJ1-2 TRBV7-8 15 many - CASSLPNDRSGGYTF TGTGCCAGCAGCTTACCCAACGACAGGTCGGGTGGCTACACCTTC
TRBJ2-7 TRBV5-1 16 many TRBD1 CASSLGLETGTYEQYF TGTGCCAGCAGCTTGGGCCTCGAGACAGGGACCTACGAGCAGTACTTC
TRBJ2-1 TRBV14 14 many - CASSQVDPDNEQFF TGTGCCAGCAGCCAGGTGGACCCGGACAATGAGCAGTTCTTC
TRBJ2-1 TRBV5-1 15 once TRBD1 CASSLTGQGLSEQFF TGCGCCAGCAGCTTGACCGGACAGGGGCTAAGTGAGCAGTTCTTC
TRBJ1-6 TRBV27 15 many - CASSSLLRALSPLHF TGTGCCAGCAGTTCACTCCTTCGGGCTCTTTCACCCCTCCACTTT
TRBJ2-7 TRBV11-2 12 - - CASSLGRNEQYF TGTGCCAGCAGCTTAGGCCGTAATGAGCAGTACTTC
TRBJ1-1 TRBV4-3 14 few - CASSQFVGSTEAFF TGCGCCAGCAGCCAATTTGTCGGGTCCACTGAAGCTTTCTTT